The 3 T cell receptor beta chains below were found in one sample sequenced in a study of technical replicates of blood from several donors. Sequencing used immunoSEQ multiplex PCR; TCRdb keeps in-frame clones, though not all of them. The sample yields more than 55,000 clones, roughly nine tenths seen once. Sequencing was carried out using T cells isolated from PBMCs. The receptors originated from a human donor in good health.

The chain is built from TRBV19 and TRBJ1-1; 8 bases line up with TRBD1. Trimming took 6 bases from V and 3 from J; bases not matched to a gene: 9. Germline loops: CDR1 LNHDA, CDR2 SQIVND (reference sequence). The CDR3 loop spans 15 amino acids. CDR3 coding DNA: TGTGCCAGTAGCGGAAGACAGGGGTGGGACACTGAAGCTTTCTTT. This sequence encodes CASSGRQGWDTEAFF.

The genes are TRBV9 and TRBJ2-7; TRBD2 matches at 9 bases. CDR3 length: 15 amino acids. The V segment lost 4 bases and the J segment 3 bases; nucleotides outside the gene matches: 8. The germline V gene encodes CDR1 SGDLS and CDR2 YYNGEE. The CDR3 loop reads CASSPQTSGFYEQYF. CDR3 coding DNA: TGTGCCAGCAGCCCCCAAACTAGCGGGTTCTACGAGCAGTACTTC.

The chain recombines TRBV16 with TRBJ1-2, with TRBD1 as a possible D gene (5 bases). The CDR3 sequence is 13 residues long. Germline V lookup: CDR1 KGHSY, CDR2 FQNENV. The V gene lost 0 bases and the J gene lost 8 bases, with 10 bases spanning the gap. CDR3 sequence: CASSQSGGEGYTF. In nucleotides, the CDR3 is TGTGCCAGCAGCCAATCGGGGGGGGAAGGCTACACCTTC. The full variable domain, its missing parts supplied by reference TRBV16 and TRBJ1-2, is GEEVAQTPKHLVRGEGQKAKLYCAPIKGHSYVFWYQQVLKNEFKFLISFQNENVFDETGMPKERFSAKCLPNSPCSLEIQATKLEDSAVYFCASSQSGGEGYTFGSGTRLTVV.